This TCR beta chain was documented in a study of radiation and T cells in renal cell carcinoma. Concerning this clone itself: Antigen specificity is unknown.

This CDR3 comprises 15 residues. CDR1 SQVTM and CDR2 ANQGSEA come from the germline V gene. After removal of 6 bases from V and 2 bases from J, the junction contained 9 bases not matched to a gene. Findings of the study overall: Top tumor clonotypes rose in blood 2 weeks post-radiation, then contracted.

As to time point: blood 4 weeks post-SBRT, at nephrectomy. Treatment meaning: 15 Gy SBRT to primary tumor, nephrectomy 4 weeks later. Data came from immunoSEQ multiplex PCR; TCRdb stores just in-frame clones and leaves some out. The repertoire holds 60,000 to 95,000 clones, with approximately 82% as singletons. V usage is TRBV29-1 and J usage is TRBJ2-3, with 9 bases aligning to TRBD2. This specimen consisted of blood, obtained from a patient whose treatment included radiotherapy and nephrectomy. This clonotype was sampled from a woman aged 60-70 years with renal cell carcinoma. The CDR3: CSVASGNHFTDTQYF. CDR3 sequence (DNA): TGCAGCGTAGCTAGCGGGAACCACTTCACAGATACGCAGTATTTT.